This TCR beta chain came from a study of blood T cell repertoires in COVID-19. Study-level information: Donors in the United States, Italy and Spain gave samples during acute or convalescent COVID-19. PBMCs, B-cell-depleted T cells, or T cells were the source of the cDNA or gDNA that made up the material.

The germline V gene encodes CDR1 MNHNS and CDR2 SASEGT. The CDR3 totals 18 residues. V lost 1 base and J lost 0; bases outside the gene matches: 6. How the authors handled the data: Nucleated cell counts were estimated from reference gene primer amplification. Produced via immunoSEQ multiplex PCR; TCRdb's table is partial and in-frame only. V and J calls and clone size are as listed in that table; D and trimming were resolved from the DNA. The profile shows approximately 300,000 clones, around 90% of them singletons. This sequence was found in a woman in her forties or fifties who had recovered from COVID-19. The sequencing sample was made of peripheral blood. This rearrangement joins TRBV6-1 to TRBJ1-6; 7 nucleotides agree with TRBD1. CDR3 residues: CASSEVPAGGSYNSPLHF. The DNA of the CDR3 is TGTGCCAGCAGTGAAGTCCCGGCAGGGGGCTCCTATAATTCACCCCTCCACTTT.